The T cell receptor beta chain described here comes from a study of T cell responses to AZD1222 COVID-19 vaccine. Study-wide results and limits: The span of vaccine-associated CD4 TCRs extended across spike, with dominance at 160-218 and 743-854. Recipients of two AZD1222 doses showed rising Spike-specific TCR breadth and depth.

Points on this clone: Its antigen is not known.

Profiled with immunoSEQ multiplex PCR; TCRdb holds only in-frame clones, not every one. Seen here are 100,000 to 150,000 clones, over 75% observed once, and the top ten hold 7.9%. The CDR3 spans 13 residues. Germline V lookup: CDR1 SGHNT, CDR2 YYREEE (reference sequence). J was trimmed by 11 bases and V by 4 bases; bases with no gene match: 5. The chain couples TRBV5-4 to TRBJ1-6; TRBD1 aligns across 8 bases. This clonotype was obtained from an adult who received the MenACWY meningococcal vaccine as a control. Material: peripheral blood, obtained 28 days after the second dose of the MenACWY control vaccine. CDR3 nucleotide sequence: TGTGCCAGCAGCGACAGGGGAGGGACACCCCTCCACTTT. It is translated as CASSDRGGTPLHF. Supplemented by reference TRBV5-4 and TRBJ1-6, the full variable domain reads ETGVTQSPTHLIKTRGQQVTLRCSSQSGHNTVSWYQQALGQGPQFIFQYYREEENGRGNFPPRFSGLQFPNYSSELNVNALELDDSALYLCASSDRGGTPLHFGNGTRLTVT.